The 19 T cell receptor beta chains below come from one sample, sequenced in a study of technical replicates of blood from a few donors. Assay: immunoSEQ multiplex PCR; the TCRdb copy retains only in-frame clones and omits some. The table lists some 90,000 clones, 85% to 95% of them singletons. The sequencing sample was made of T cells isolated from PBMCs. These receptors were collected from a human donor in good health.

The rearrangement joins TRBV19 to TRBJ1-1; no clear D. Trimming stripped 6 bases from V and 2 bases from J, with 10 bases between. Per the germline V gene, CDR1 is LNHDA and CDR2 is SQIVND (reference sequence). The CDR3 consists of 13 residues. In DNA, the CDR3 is TGTGCCAGTAGGGAGGGCCCTAACACTGAAGCTTTCTTT. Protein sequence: CASREGPNTEAFF.

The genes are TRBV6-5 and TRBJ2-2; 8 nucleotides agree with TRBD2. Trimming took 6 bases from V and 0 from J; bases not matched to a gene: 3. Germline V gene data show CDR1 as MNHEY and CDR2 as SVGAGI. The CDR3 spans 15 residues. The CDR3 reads CASRRGLANTGELFF. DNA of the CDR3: TGTGCCAGCAGGAGGGGACTAGCGAACACCGGGGAGCTGTTTTTT.

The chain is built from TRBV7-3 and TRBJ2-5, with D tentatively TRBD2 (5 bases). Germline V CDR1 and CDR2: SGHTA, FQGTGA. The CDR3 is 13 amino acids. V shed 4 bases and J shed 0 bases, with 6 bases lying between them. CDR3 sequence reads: CASSWTHQETQYF. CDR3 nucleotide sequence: TGTGCCAGCAGCTGGACTCACCAAGAGACCCAGTACTTC.

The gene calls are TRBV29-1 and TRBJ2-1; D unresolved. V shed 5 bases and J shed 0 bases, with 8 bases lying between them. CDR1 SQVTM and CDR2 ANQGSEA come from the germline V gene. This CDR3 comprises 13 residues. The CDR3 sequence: CSVLSDSYNEQFF. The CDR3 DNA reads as TGCAGCGTTCTTAGTGACTCCTACAATGAGCAGTTCTTC.

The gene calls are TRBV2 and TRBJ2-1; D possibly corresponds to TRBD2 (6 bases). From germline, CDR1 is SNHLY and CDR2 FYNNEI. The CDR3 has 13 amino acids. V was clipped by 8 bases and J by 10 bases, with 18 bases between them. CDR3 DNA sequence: TGTGCCAGCCGTCCTCCGATCGCGGGGGAGCAGTTCTTC. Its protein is CASRPPIAGEQFF.

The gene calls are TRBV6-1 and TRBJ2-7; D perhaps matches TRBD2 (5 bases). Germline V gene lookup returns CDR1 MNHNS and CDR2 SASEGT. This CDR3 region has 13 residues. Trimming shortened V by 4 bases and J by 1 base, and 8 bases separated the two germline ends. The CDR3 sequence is CASSGRESYEQYF. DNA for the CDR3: TGTGCCAGCAGTGGCCGGGAATCCTACGAGCAGTACTTC.

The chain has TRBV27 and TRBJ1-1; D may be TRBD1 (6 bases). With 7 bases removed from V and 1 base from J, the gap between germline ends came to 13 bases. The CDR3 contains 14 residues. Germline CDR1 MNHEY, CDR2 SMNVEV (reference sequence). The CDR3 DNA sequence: TGTGCCAGCACCCCACGCAGGGGGAACACTGAAGCTTTCTTT. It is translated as CASTPRRGNTEAFF.

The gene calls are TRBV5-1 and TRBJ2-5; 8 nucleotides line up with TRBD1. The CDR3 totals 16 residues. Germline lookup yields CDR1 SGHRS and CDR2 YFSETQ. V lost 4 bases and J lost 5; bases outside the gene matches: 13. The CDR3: CASSPSGQGFGETQYF. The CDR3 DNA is TGCGCCAGCAGCCCCTCCGGACAGGGATTCGGGGAGACCCAGTACTTC.

The CDR3 sequence is CASSEARLRGKTLGAFF. The CDR3 DNA is TGTGCCAGCAGTGAAGCGCGGTTACGGGGGAAAACACTGGGAGCTTTCTTT. The genes are TRBV6-1 and TRBJ1-1, with a weak D call TRBD1 (5 bases). The germline V gene encodes CDR1 MNHNS and CDR2 SASEGT. The CDR3 has 17 amino acids. Trimming left V 0 bases short and J 10 bases short, with 24 bases between.

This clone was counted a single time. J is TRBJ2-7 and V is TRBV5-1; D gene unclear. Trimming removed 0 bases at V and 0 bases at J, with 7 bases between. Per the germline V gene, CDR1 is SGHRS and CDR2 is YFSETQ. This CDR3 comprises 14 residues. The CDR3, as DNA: TGCGCCAGCAGCTTGGGGCCAGGCTCCTACGAGCAGTACTTC. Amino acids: CASSLGPGSYEQYF.

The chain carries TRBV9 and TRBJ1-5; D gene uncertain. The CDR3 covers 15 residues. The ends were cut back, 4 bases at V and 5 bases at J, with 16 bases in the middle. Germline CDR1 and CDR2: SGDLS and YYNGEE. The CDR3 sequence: CASSPTGIVDQPQHF. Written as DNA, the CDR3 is TGTGCCAGCAGCCCCACGGGTATAGTGGATCAGCCCCAGCATTTT.

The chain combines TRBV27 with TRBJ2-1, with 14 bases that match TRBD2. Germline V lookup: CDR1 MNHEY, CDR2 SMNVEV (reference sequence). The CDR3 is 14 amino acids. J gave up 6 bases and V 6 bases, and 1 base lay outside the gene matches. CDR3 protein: CASRGLAGANEQFF. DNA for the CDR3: TGTGCCAGCAGGGGACTAGCGGGAGCCAATGAGCAGTTCTTC.

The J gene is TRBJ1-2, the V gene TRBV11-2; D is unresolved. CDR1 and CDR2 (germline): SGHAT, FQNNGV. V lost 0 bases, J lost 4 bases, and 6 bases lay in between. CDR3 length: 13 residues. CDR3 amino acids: CASSLDYGYGYTF. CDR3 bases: TGTGCCAGCAGCTTAGATTACGGCTATGGCTACACCTTC.

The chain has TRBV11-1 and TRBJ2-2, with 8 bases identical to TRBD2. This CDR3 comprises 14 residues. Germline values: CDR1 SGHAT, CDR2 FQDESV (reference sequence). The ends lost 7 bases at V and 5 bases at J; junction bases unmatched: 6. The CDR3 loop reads CASKREGWTGELFF. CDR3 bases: TGTGCCAGCAAACGGGAGGGTTGGACCGGGGAGCTGTTTTTT.

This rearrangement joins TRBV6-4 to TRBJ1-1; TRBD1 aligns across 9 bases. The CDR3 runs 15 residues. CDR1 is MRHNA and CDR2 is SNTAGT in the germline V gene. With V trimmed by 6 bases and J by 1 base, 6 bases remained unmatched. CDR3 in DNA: TGTGCCAGCAGGGGACAGGGTAGCGCGAACACTGAAGCTTTCTTT. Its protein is CASRGQGSANTEAFF.

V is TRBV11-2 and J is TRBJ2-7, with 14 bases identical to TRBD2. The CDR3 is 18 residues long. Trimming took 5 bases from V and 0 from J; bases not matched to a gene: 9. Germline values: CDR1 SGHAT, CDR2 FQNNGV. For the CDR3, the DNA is TGTGCCAGCAGCCATCCGGGACTAGCGGGAGAGAACTCCTACGAGCAGTACTTC. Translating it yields CASSHPGLAGENSYEQYF.

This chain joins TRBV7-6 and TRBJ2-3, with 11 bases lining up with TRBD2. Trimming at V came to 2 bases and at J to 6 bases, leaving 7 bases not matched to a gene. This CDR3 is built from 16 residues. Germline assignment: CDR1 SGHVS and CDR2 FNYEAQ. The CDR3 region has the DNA TGTGCCAGCAGCTTAAGAACTAGCGGGAGCCCCGATACGCAGTATTTT. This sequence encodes CASSLRTSGSPDTQYF.

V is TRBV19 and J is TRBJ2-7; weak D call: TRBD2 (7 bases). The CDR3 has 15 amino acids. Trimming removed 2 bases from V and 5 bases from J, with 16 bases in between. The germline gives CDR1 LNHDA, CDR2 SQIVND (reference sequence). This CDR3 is CASSIRGEGPDEQYF. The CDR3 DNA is TGTGCCAGTAGTATAAGGGGGGAGGGCCCTGACGAGCAGTACTTC. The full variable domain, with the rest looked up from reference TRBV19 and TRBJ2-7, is DGGITQSPKYLFRKEGQNVTLSCEQNLNHDAMYWYRQDPGQGLRLIYYSQIVNDFQKGDIAEGYSVSREKKESFPLTVTSAQKNPTAFYLCASSIRGEGPDEQYFGPGTRLTVT.

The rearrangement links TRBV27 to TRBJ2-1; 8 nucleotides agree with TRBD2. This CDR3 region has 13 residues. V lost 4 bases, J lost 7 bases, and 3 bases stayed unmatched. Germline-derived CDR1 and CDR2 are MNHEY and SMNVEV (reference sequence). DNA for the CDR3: TGTGCCAGCAGTTGGGCTAGCGGGAATGAGCAGTTCTTC. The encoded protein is CASSWASGNEQFF.